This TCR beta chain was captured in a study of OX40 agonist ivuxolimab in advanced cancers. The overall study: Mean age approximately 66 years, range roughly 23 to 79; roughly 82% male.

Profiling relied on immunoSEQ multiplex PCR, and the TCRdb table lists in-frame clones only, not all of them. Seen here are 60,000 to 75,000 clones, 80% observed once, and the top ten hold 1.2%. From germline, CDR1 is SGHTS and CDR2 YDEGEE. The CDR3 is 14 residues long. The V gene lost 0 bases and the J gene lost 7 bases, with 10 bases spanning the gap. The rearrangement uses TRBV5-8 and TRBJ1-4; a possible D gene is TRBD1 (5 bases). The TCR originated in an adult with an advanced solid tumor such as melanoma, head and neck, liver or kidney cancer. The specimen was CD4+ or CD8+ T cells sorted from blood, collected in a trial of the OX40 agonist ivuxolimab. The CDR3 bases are TGTGCCAGCAGCTTGGGGTCGAGGGGTGAAAAACTGTTTTTT. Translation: CASSLGSRGEKLFF.